These T cell receptor beta chains were read from a single sample in a study of T-cell reconstitution after alpha-beta-depleted transplantation in children. Each CDR3 protein gets one entry after TCRdb re-called the PCR reads with MiXCR. The table lists 260,000 or so distinct CDR3 sequences, 12% of them singletons, with roughly 2.6% in the top ten. The sample in question was PBMCs from the stem cell graft donor, obtained from the stem cell graft. These receptors originate from a human donor who donated a stem cell graft to a child with acute lymphoblastic leukemia. CDR3s include the opening cysteine and the closing phenylalanine or tryptophan. A D gene is named only where the DNA matches it firmly. Clone size is stated in some rows and not others, as once, few, many or a class when expanded.

D: -; V: TRBV12-3/TRBV12-4; size: many; J: TRBJ1-5; CDR3: CASSIRREQPQHF; DNA: TGTGCCAGCAGTATCAGGCGGGAACAGCCCCAGCATTTT
D: -; V: TRBV6-1; size: few; J: TRBJ1-3; CDR3: CAVMGIPHSGNTIYF; DNA: TGTGCCGTGATGGGGATCCCTCACTCAGGAAACACCATATATTTT
D: -; V: TRBV5-1; size: many; J: TRBJ1-1; CDR3: CASSPRAGHWTEAFF; DNA: TGCGCCAGCAGCCCCCGGGCGGGGCATTGGACTGAAGCTTTCTTT
D: -; V: TRBV24-1; size: many; J: TRBJ2-7; CDR3: CATSDSTPSSVGTYEQYF; DNA: TGTGCCACCAGTGATTCGACACCCTCTAGCGTTGGAACCTACGAGCAGTACTTC
D: -; V: TRBV6-1; size: many; J: TRBJ2-3; CDR3: CASSEAARTDTQYF; DNA: TGTGCCAGCAGTGAAGCGGCAAGGACAGATACGCAGTATTTT
D: -; V: TRBV18; size: few; J: TRBJ1-2; CDR3: CASSLERDTCTF; DNA: TGTGCCAGCTCACTCGAACGGGACACCTGCACCTTC
D: -; V: TRBV4-2; size: many; J: TRBJ2-4; CDR3: CASSQGQGLAKNIQYF; DNA: TGTGCCAGCAGCCAAGGGCAGGGGCTAGCCAAAAACATTCAGTACTTC
D: TRBD2; V: TRBV4-2; size: few; J: TRBJ2-1; CDR3: CASSRDGTSGRALNEQFF; DNA: TGTGCCAGCAGCCGAGACGGGACTAGCGGGAGGGCCCTAAATGAGCAGTTCTTC
D: TRBD2; V: TRBV6-5; size: few; J: TRBJ2-1; CDR3: CASSYRPPTSGVTNEQFF; DNA: TGTGCCAGCAGTTATCGGCCCCCGACTAGCGGTGTAACCAATGAGCAGTTCTTC
D: -; V: TRBV4-3; size: -; J: TRBJ1-2; CDR3: CASSEVGNTF; DNA: TGCGCCAGCAGCGAAGTCGGGAATACCTTC
D: -; V: TRBV6-2/TRBV6-3; size: many; J: TRBJ1-1; CDR3: CASSQRQGLTNTEAFF; DNA: TGTGCCAGCAGTCAGCGGCAGGGACTTACCAACACTGAAGCTTTCTTT
D: -; V: TRBV6-1; size: many; J: TRBJ2-6; CDR3: CASSESVNSGANVLTF; DNA: TGTGCCAGCAGTGAATCGGTGAACTCTGGGGCCAACGTCCTGACTTTC
D: TRBD1; V: TRBV11-3; size: -; J: TRBJ2-2; CDR3: CASSFKGANTGELFF; DNA: TGTGCCAGCAGCTTCAAGGGGGCTAACACCGGGGAGCTGTTTTTT
D: -; V: TRBV7-9; size: many; J: TRBJ2-7; CDR3: CASSLESLRYEQYF; DNA: TGTGCCAGCAGTCTAGAGTCACTCCGCTACGAGCAGTACTTC
D: -; V: TRBV28; size: few; J: TRBJ2-7; CDR3: CASSLAHYEQYF; DNA: TGTGCCAGCAGTTTGGCCCACTACGAGCAGTACTTC
D: TRBD2; V: TRBV6-2/TRBV6-3; size: many; J: TRBJ2-1; CDR3: CASSYRGLAGGPSEQFF; DNA: TGTGCCAGCAGTTACCGCGGACTAGCGGGAGGGCCGAGTGAGCAGTTCTTC
D: TRBD2; V: TRBV5-1; size: many; J: TRBJ2-7; CDR3: CASSLASGSSYEQYF; DNA: TGCGCCAGCAGCTTAGCTAGCGGGAGCTCCTACGAGCAGTACTTC
D: -; V: TRBV18; size: many; J: TRBJ2-6; CDR3: CASSLLTGGANVLTF; DNA: TGTGCCAGCTCACTGTTGACGGGCGGGGCCAACGTCCTGACTTTC
D: -; V: TRBV12-3/TRBV12-4; size: few; J: TRBJ2-1; CDR3: CASSQQGGEFF; DNA: TGTGCCAGCAGTCAACAGGGAGGGGAATTCTTC
D: TRBD2; V: TRBV12-3/TRBV12-4; size: many; J: TRBJ2-5; CDR3: CASSFGGEGETQYF; DNA: TGTGCCAGCAGTTTTGGGGGGGAAGGAGAGACCCAGTACTTC